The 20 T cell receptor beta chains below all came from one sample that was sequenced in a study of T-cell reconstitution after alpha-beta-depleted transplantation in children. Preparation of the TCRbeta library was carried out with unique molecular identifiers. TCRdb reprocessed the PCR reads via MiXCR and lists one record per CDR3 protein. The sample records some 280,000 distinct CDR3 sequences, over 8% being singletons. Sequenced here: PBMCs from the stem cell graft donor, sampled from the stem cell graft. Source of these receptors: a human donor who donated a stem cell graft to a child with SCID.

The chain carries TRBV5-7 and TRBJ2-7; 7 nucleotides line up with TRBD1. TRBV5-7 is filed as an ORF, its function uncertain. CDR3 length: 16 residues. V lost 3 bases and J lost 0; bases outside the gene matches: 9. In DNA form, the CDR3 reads TGTGCCAGCAGCTCAAGTTCACAGGGGAGCTCCTACGAGCAGTACTTC. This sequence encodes CASSSSSQGSSYEQYF.

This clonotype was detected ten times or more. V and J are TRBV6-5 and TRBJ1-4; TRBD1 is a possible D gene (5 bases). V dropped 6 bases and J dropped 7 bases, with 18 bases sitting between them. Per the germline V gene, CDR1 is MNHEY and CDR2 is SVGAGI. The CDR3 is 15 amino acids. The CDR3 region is CASSPPRGVGEKLFF. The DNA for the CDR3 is TGTGCCAGCAGCCCCCCCCGAGGGGTCGGTGAAAAACTGTTTTTT.

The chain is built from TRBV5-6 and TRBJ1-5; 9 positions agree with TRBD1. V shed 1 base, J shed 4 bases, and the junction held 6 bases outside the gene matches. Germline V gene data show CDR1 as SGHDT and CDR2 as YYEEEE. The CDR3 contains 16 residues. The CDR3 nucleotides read TGTGCCAGCAGCTTGACTACCGGGACAGGGAATCAGCCCCAGCATTTT. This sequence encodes CASSLTTGTGNQPQHF. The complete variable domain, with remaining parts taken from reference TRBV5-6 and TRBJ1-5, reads DAGVTQSPTHLIKTRGQQVTLRCSPKSGHDTVSWYQQALGQGPQFIFQYYEEEERQRGNFPDRFSGHQFPNYSSELNVNALLLGDSALYLCASSLTTGTGNQPQHFGDGTRLSIL.

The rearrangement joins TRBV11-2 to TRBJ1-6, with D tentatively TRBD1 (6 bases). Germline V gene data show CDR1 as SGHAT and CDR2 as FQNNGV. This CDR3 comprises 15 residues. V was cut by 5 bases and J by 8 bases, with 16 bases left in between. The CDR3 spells CASSPRLQGYSPLHF. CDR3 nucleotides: TGTGCCAGCAGCCCACGCCTCCAGGGGTATTCACCCCTCCACTTT.

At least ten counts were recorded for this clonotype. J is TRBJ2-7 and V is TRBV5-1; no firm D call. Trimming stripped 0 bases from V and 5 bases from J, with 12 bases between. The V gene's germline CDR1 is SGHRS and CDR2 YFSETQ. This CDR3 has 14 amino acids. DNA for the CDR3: TGCGCCAGCAGCTTGGAAGGGCGTGGCGACGAGCAGTACTTC. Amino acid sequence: CASSLEGRGDEQYF.

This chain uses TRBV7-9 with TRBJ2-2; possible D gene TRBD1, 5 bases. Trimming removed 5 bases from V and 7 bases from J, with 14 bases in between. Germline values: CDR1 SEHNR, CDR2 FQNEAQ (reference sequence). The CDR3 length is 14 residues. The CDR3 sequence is CASSPQANFGELFF. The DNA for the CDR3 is TGTGCCAGCAGCCCACAGGCGAATTTCGGGGAGCTGTTTTTT.

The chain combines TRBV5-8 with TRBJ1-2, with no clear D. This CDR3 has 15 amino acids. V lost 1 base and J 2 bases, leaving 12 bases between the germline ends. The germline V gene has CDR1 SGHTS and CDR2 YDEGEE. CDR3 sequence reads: CASSLWLAGNYGYTF. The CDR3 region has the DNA TGTGCCAGCAGCTTGTGGCTTGCCGGCAACTATGGCTACACCTTC.

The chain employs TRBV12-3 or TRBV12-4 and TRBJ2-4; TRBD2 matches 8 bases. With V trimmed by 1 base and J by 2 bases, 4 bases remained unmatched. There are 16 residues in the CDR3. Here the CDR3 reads CASSLGGGPSKNIQYF. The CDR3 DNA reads TGTGCCAGCAGTTTAGGCGGGGGGCCCTCCAAAAACATTCAGTACTTC.

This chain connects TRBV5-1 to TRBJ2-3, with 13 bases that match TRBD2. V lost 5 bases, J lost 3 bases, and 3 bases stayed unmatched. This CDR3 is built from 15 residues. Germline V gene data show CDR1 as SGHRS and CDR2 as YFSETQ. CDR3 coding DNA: TGCGCCAGCAGGGTACTAGCGGGGGGGACAGATACGCAGTATTTT. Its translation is CASRVLAGGTDTQYF.

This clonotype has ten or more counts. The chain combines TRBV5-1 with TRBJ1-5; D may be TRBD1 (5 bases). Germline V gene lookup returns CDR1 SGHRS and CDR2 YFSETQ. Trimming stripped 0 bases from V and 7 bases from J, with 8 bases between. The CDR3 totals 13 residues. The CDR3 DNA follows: TGCGCCAGCAGCTTGGGAAGGGACCAGCCCCAGCATTTT. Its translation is CASSLGRDQPQHF.

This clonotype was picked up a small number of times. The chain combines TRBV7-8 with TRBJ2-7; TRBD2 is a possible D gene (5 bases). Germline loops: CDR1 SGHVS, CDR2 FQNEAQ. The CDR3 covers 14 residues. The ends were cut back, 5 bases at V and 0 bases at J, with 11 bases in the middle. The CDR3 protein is CASSIAGVSYEQYF. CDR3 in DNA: TGTGCCAGCAGCATCGCCGGGGTCTCCTACGAGCAGTACTTC. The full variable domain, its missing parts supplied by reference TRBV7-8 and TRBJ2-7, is GAGVSQSPRYKVAKRGQDVALRCDPISGHVSLFWYQQALGQGPEFLTYFQNEAQLDKSGLPSDRFFAERPEGSVSTLKIQRTQQEDSAVYLCASSIAGVSYEQYFGPGTRLTVT.

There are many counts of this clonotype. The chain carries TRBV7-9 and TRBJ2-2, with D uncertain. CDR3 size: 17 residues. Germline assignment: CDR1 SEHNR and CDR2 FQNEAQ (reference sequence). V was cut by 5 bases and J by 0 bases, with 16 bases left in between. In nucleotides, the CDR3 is TGTGCCAGCAGCCACGCCGGCGAAGGCGCGAACACCGGGGAGCTGTTTTTT. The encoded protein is CASSHAGEGANTGELFF.

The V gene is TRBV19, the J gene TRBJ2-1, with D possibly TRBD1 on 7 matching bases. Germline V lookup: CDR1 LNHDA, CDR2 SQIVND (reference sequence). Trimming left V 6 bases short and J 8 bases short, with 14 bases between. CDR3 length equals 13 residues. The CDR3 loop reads CASSRGVADEQFF. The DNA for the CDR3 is TGTGCCAGTAGCAGGGGGGTGGCCGATGAGCAGTTCTTC.

CDR3 bases: TGCGCCAGCCGCTCGTCAGATACGCAGTATTTT. Its translation: CASRSSDTQYF. The rearrangement uses TRBV5-1 and TRBJ2-3; D is unclear. The V end was cut by 7 bases, the J end by 4 bases, with 7 bases between. Looked up from germline, CDR1 is SGHRS and CDR2 is YFSETQ. The CDR3 has 11 amino acids.

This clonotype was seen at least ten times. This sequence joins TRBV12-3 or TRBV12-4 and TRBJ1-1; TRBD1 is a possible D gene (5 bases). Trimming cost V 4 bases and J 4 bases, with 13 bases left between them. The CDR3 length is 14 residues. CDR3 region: CASSWVGEGTEAFF. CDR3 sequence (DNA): TGTGCCAGCAGTTGGGTGGGGGAGGGCACTGAAGCTTTCTTT.

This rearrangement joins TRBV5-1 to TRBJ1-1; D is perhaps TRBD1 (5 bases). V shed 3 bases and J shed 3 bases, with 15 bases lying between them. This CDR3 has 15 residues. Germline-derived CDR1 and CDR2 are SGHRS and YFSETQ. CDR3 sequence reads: CASSWRGELDTEAFF. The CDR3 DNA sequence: TGCGCCAGCAGCTGGAGGGGAGAACTAGACACTGAAGCTTTCTTT.

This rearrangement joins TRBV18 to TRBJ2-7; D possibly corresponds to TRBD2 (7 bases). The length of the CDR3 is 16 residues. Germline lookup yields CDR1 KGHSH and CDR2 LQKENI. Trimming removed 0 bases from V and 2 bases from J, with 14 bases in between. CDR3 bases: TGTGCCAGCTCACCACCGCGGGGGCTACCCGCCTACGAGCAGTACTTC. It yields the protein CASSPPRGLPAYEQYF.

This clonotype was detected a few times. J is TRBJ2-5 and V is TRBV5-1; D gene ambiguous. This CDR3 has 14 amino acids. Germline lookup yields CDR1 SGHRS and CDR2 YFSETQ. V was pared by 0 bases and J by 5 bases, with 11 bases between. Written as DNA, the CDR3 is TGCGCCAGCAGCTTGGATCCCCGCGGTGAGACCCAGTACTTC. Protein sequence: CASSLDPRGETQYF. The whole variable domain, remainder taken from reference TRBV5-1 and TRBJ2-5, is KAGVTQTPRYLIKTRGQQVTLSCSPISGHRSVSWYQQTPGQGLQFLFEYFSETQRNKGNFPGRFSGRQFSNSRSEMNVSTLELGDSALYLCASSLDPRGETQYFGPGTRLLVL.

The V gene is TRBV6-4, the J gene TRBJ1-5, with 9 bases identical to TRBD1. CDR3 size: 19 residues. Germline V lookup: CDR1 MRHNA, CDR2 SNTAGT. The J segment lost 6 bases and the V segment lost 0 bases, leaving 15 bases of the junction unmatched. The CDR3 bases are TGTGCCAGCAGTGACTCGAGCGGGACAGGGAGATTGTGCTTTCAGCCCCAGCATTTT. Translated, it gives CASSDSSGTGRLCFQPQHF.

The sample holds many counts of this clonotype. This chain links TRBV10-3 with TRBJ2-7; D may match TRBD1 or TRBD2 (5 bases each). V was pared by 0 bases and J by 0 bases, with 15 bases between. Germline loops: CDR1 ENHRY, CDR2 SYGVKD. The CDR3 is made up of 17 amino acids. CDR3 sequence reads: CAISESSGRVGSYEQYF. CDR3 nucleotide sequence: TGTGCCATCAGTGAGTCGAGCGGCAGGGTGGGCTCCTACGAGCAGTACTTC.